This T cell receptor (beta chain) was sequenced for a study of T cells in Graves' hyperthyroidism and ophthalmopathy. Amplification targeted TCR beta CDR3 regions from RNA transcripts. TCR CDR3 underwent first-round RT-PCR with the HTBI primer set. Via MiXCR, TCRdb re-called the multiplex PCR reads, giving one row per CDR3 protein. Of more than 500,000 distinct CDR3 sequences in the sample, roughly 50% were seen once. The CDR3 totals 16 residues. Germline trimming cut 7 bases from V and 4 bases from J; bases unmatched to any gene: 13. The germline gives CDR1 LNHDA, CDR2 SQIVND (reference sequence). This receptor was obtained from an adult woman with Graves' disease, either hyperthyroidism or ophthalmopathy (not recorded which). The chain joins TRBV19 to TRBJ1-1, with 9 nucleotides matching TRBD1. The sample was peripheral blood or thyroid tissue (not recorded which). The chain's CDR3 is CASTKFGGQGSTEAFF. CDR3 nucleotide sequence: TGTGCCAGTACCAAATTTGGGGGACAGGGCTCCACTGAAGCTTTCTTT.